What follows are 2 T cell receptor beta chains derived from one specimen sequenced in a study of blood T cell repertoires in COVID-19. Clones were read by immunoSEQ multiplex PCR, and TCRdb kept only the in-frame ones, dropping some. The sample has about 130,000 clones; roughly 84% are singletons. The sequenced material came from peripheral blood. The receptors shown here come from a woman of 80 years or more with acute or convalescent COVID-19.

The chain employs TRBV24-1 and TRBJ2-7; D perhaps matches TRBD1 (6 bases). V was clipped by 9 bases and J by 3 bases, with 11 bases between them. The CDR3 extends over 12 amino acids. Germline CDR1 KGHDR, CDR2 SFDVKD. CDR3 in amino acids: CATPGTSYEQYF. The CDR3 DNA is TGTGCCACCCCCGGGACAAGCTACGAGCAGTACTTC.

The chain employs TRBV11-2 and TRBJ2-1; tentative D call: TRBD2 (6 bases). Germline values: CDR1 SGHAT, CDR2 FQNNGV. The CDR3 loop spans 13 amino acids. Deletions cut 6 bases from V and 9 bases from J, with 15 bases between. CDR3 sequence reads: CASRTAAGREQFF. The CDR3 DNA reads TGTGCCAGCAGAACGGCGGCGGGACGTGAGCAGTTCTTC.